The rows below give T cell receptor beta chains drawn from one sample of a study of identical twins. TCRdb reprocessed the 5' RACE reads with MiXCR, giving one entry per CDR3 protein. Here the sample spans around 490,000 distinct CDR3 sequences, approximately 14% being singletons. The sample was also linked to a second study, of yellow fever vaccine responses in identical twins.

Input material: CD4+ T cells sorted from blood. The source of these receptors is a woman between 18 and 30 years old in good health. Each CDR3 is given with its conserved first and last residue. The order of the fields is D gene, clone size, V gene, J gene, CDR3 DNA, CDR3 protein. The D gene is left open where the match is weak. Some rows have no size entry. The others give once, few or many, or a class for an expanded clone.

.,few,TRBV6-1,TRBJ2-3,TGTGCCAGCAAGAAGACAGCTACTAGCACAGATACGCAGTATTTT,CASKKTATSTDTQYF
TRBD2,many,TRBV29-1,TRBJ2-7,TGCAGCGTTGGACTAGCGGGAGGGCCCGCCTACGAGCAGTACTTC,CSVGLAGGPAYEQYF
TRBD1,few,TRBV20-1,TRBJ2-5,TGCAGTGCTAGAGAGCCAGGGGGCATAGAGACCCAGTACTTC,CSAREPGGIETQYF
TRBD2,.,TRBV3-1,TRBJ2-5,TGTGCCAGCAGCCAAGGATTACTAGCGGGAGGAGGAGAGACCCAGTACTTC,CASSQGLLAGGGETQYF
.,.,TRBV28,TRBJ2-7,TGTGCCAGCAGTTTTAGTGCGGGACGGGGATACGAGCAGTACTTC,CASSFSAGRGYEQYF
TRBD2,.,TRBV29-1,TRBJ2-3,TGCAGCGTTGAACCGGGACTAGCGCGAGGCACAGATACGCAGTATTTT,CSVEPGLARGTDTQYF
TRBD1,.,TRBV28,TRBJ2-4,TGTGCCAGCAGTTTATCAGGGGGCGGGAACATTCAGTACTTC,CASSLSGGGNIQYF
.,.,TRBV14,TRBJ2-5,TGTGCCAGCAGCCACCTTGGAGAGACCCAGTACTTC,CASSHLGETQYF
.,.,TRBV3-1,TRBJ2-1,TGTGCCAGCAGCCGAGGCCAGTTATTCTACAATGAGCAGTTCTTC,CASSRGQLFYNEQFF
.,few,TRBV6-1,TRBJ1-2,TGTGCCAGCAGTGAATATGGCTACACCTTC,CASSEYGYTF
TRBD1,few,TRBV28,TRBJ2-2,TGTGCCAGCAGGGCCCGGGACAGGGGGAACACCGGGGAGCTGTTTTTT,CASRARDRGNTGELFF
TRBD2,.,TRBV7-2,TRBJ2-1,TGTGCCAATAGGGGACTAGCGGGTTACAATGAGCAGTTCTTC,CANRGLAGYNEQFF
.,few,TRBV9,TRBJ2-5,TGTGCCAGCAGCGTCAGGGCCGAGGAGACCCAGTACTTC,CASSVRAEETQYF
.,few,TRBV4-1,TRBJ2-3,TGCGCCAGCAGCCAAGATCGGTGGGGGACCACAGATACGCAGTATTTT,CASSQDRWGTTDTQYF
.,many,TRBV12-3/TRBV12-4,TRBJ1-5,TGTGCCAGCAGCTCGCGGGGGGTCGGTCAGCCCCAGCATTTT,CASSSRGVGQPQHF
.,.,TRBV29-1,TRBJ2-1,TGCAGCGTTGTTGGTGGCAGTGGTGAGCAGTTCTTC,CSVVGGSGEQFF
TRBD2,.,TRBV10-3,TRBJ2-1,TGTGCCACCGGGACTAGCGGGAGTTCGTCCTACAATGAGCAGTTCTTC,CATGTSGSSSYNEQFF
.,.,TRBV28,TRBJ2-6,TGTGCCAGCGGGCCCCCCCTAGGGAGGGGGGCCAACGTCCTGACTTTC,CASGPPLGRGANVLTF
.,few,TRBV5-5,TRBJ1-2,TGTGCCAGCAGCTTCGACAGAGGAGGGAACTATGGCTACACCTTC,CASSFDRGGNYGYTF
TRBD1,few,TRBV2,TRBJ2-5,TGTGCCAGCAGTGAAAGGGGGCGCAGCGGGACCCAGTACTTC,CASSERGRSGTQYF
TRBD2,.,TRBV7-8,TRBJ2-3,TGTGCCAGCAGCCTCGGGCCGGGGGGGCCCGCAGATACGCAGTATTTT,CASSLGPGGPADTQYF
.,few,TRBV11-3,TRBJ2-7,TGTGCCAGCAGCCCGCGGGGAAGCGGGCCCACCTACGAGCAGTACTTC,CASSPRGSGPTYEQYF
.,few,TRBV10-2,TRBJ2-1,TGCGCCAGCAGTGAGCCGGCTGAGCAGTTCTTC,CASSEPAEQFF
.,few,TRBV29-1,TRBJ1-1,TGCAGCGTCACAACAGGGCCTAACACTGAAGCTTTCTTT,CSVTTGPNTEAFF
.,.,TRBV5-1,TRBJ2-1,TGCGCCAGCAGCTACGCTAACAATGAGCAGTTCTTC,CASSYANNEQFF
TRBD2,.,TRBV4-2,TRBJ2-5,TGTGCCAGCAGCCAAGAGAGCGGGGGGGAGACCCAGTACTTC,CASSQESGGETQYF
TRBD1,.,TRBV12-5,TRBJ2-1,TGTGCTAGTGGTACCCCGACAGGGTCAGTATACAATGAGCAGTTCTTC,CASGTPTGSVYNEQFF
.,few,TRBV10-3,TRBJ1-1,TGTGCCATCAGTGAGTCGTTACGTCGGGGGCCCGCTGAAGCTTTCTTT,CAISESLRRGPAEAFF
TRBD2,.,TRBV28,TRBJ2-7,TGTGCCAGCAGTTCCACGGGACTAGCGGGAGGGCCCGAGCAGTACTTC,CASSSTGLAGGPEQYF
TRBD1,.,TRBV3-1,TRBJ1-6,TGTGCCAGCAGCCAAGATCTGTTGGCAGGGGGTCGTGGTTCACCCCTCCACTTT,CASSQDLLAGGRGSPLHF
.,few,TRBV9,TRBJ2-3,TGTGCCAGCAGCGGGGAGGATACGCAGTATTTT,CASSGEDTQYF
TRBD1,.,TRBV11-2,TRBJ2-7,TGTGCCAGCAGCTTACGGGTCGCTGGGACAGTCTACGAGCAGTACTTC,CASSLRVAGTVYEQYF
.,.,TRBV7-8,TRBJ2-5,TGTGCCAGCAGCTCGAAGACATTACAAGAGACCCAGTACTTC,CASSSKTLQETQYF
TRBD2,once,TRBV20-1,TRBJ2-7,TGCAGTGCTAGCCCCACTAGCGGGAGCTCCTACGAGCAGTACTTC,CSASPTSGSSYEQYF
TRBD2,few,TRBV5-1,TRBJ2-7,TGCGCCAGCAGCTGGGGTAGCGGGAGGGCGGCGGAGCAGTACTTC,CASSWGSGRAAEQYF
.,.,TRBV5-1,TRBJ2-2,TGCGCCAGCAGCGGCACAGGGTTCGGGGAGCTGTTTTTT,CASSGTGFGELFF
TRBD2,.,TRBV11-3,TRBJ2-7,TGTGCCAGCTCTAGCGGGGGAAGCTCCTACGAGCAGTACTTC,CASSSGGSSYEQYF
TRBD1,.,TRBV7-9,TRBJ2-7,TGTGCCAGCAGCTTAGGGACAGGCCCCAGTAACGAGCAGTACTTC,CASSLGTGPSNEQYF
TRBD1,.,TRBV20-1,TRBJ1-2,TGCAGTGCTAGGGACCCCAGGGGGGGAGCCTATGGCTACACCTTC,CSARDPRGGAYGYTF
TRBD2,few,TRBV28,TRBJ2-1,TGTGCCAGCCTCCTAGCGGCCTCCTACAATGAGCAGTTCTTC,CASLLAASYNEQFF
TRBD2,.,TRBV27,TRBJ2-1,TGTGCCAGCAGTTTATGGGGCGGGAGGGCCCAGAGGGGCAATGAGCAGTTCTTC,CASSLWGGRAQRGNEQFF
.,many,TRBV12-3/TRBV12-4,TRBJ2-7,TGTGCCAGCCGCCTCCGCCCTGGGGAGCAGTACTTC,CASRLRPGEQYF
.,few,TRBV16,TRBJ2-1,TGTGCCAGCAGCCAAGGGGTAGATTCTCAGGAGCAGTTCTTC,CASSQGVDSQEQFF
.,few,TRBV28,TRBJ1-1,TGTGCCAGCAGTTTAAGGCAAGAAGCTTTCTTT,CASSLRQEAFF
TRBD1,.,TRBV11-2,TRBJ1-6,TGTGCCAGCAGCGAGGGGACAGGGGGGGTACCCCTCCACTTT,CASSEGTGGVPLHF
TRBD1,many,TRBV10-3,TRBJ1-3,TGTGCCATCAGTGAAGGTCCGGGACAGGGAAACACCATATATTTT,CAISEGPGQGNTIYF
TRBD2,many,TRBV10-3,TRBJ2-2,TGTGCCATCAAGAGCGGGAGCGGAACCGGGGAGCTGTTTTTT,CAIKSGSGTGELFF
.,.,TRBV5-1,TRBJ1-2,TGCGCCAGCAGCTTTCAGACAGAAAACTATGGCTACACCTTC,CASSFQTENYGYTF
.,.,TRBV12-5,TRBJ2-2,TGTGCTAGTGGTTTGGTAAACAGAGACACCGGGGAGCTGTTTTTT,CASGLVNRDTGELFF
.,.,TRBV7-2,TRBJ2-1,TGTGCCAGCAGCTGGCAGGGTGAGGGTGAGCAGTTCTTC,CASSWQGEGEQFF
TRBD2,many,TRBV25-1,TRBJ2-7,TGTGCCAGCAAACGGGGGGGAGGGGAGCAGTACTTC,CASKRGGGEQYF
TRBD2,.,TRBV7-7,TRBJ2-5,TGTGCCAGCAGCTTAGGGGGACTAGCGGGAGGGCGTGGAGAGACCCAGTACTTC,CASSLGGLAGGRGETQYF
.,.,TRBV11-2,TRBJ2-6,TGTGCCAGCAGCTTCGGATGGGCGTCCGGATCTGGGGCCAACGTCCTGACTTTC,CASSFGWASGSGANVLTF
TRBD2,.,TRBV27,TRBJ2-1,TGTGCCAGCAGCCGGAGCGGGAGGGCGGGCAATGAGCAGTTCTTC,CASSRSGRAGNEQFF
TRBD1,.,TRBV7-9,TRBJ1-4,TGTGCCAGCAGCTTCTGGACAGGGACTGAAAAACTGTTTTTT,CASSFWTGTEKLFF